This is a list of T cell receptor beta chains from one sample in a study of control samples from healthy donors and cancer patients. The repertoire was sequenced with immunoSEQ multiplex PCR; TCRdb's copy has only in-frame clones and lacks some. Of approximately 130,000 clones in the sample, about 87% were seen once. Sequenced sample: blood. Source of these receptors: a man aged 30 to 39 in good health. The CDR3 runs from the conserved cysteine through the conserved F or W. The D gene is left open where the match is weak. Some rows mark clone size as missing; the rest say once, few, many or name a class of expanded clone.

CDR3 DNA: TGTGCCAGCAGCCTCGGGACCGACGAGACCCAGTACTTC
CDR3 protein: CASSLGTDETQYF
clone size: NA
D gene: NA
V gene: TRBV7-2
J gene: TRBJ2-5

CDR3 DNA: TGCGCCAGCAGCTTCCGCGGGGAGGAAGGCTACACCTTC
CDR3 protein: CASSFRGEEGYTF
clone size: NA
D gene: NA
V gene: TRBV5-1
J gene: TRBJ1-2

CDR3 DNA: TGTGCCAGCAGCTCGGGACAGGCTAAGAAGGGAAGCAAGGGTGAAAAACTGTTTTTT
CDR3 protein: CASSSGQAKKGSKGEKLFF
clone size: NA
D gene: TRBD1
V gene: TRBV11-3
J gene: TRBJ1-4

CDR3 DNA: TGTGCCAGCAGTAGGACAGGGGGCAAGTACAATGAGCAGTTCTTC
CDR3 protein: CASSRTGGKYNEQFF
clone size: NA
D gene: TRBD1
V gene: TRBV5-8
J gene: TRBJ2-1

CDR3 DNA: TGTGCCAGCAGCTTGGACGCAGATACGCAGTATTTT
CDR3 protein: CASSLDADTQYF
clone size: few
D gene: NA
V gene: TRBV7-2
J gene: TRBJ2-3

CDR3 DNA: TGTGCCAGCAGCGTAGGGGGAGATAATTCACCCCTCCACTTT
CDR3 protein: CASSVGGDNSPLHF
clone size: NA
D gene: NA
V gene: TRBV9
J gene: TRBJ1-6

CDR3 DNA: TGCGCCAGCAGCTTCGAGGGGCATGAAAAACTGTTTTTT
CDR3 protein: CASSFEGHEKLFF
clone size: NA
D gene: NA
V gene: TRBV5-1
J gene: TRBJ1-4

CDR3 DNA: TGTGCCAGCAGTGAAGGGGGCTATGGCTACACCTTC
CDR3 protein: CASSEGGYGYTF
clone size: once
D gene: NA
V gene: TRBV27
J gene: TRBJ1-2

CDR3 DNA: TGTGCCAGTAGTACCTCGGGACAGGTCGGCGGCTACACCTTC
CDR3 protein: CASSTSGQVGGYTF
clone size: NA
D gene: TRBD1
V gene: TRBV19
J gene: TRBJ1-2

CDR3 DNA: TGCGCCAGCAGATTAGGGGTCACCGGGGAGCTGTTTTTT
CDR3 protein: CASRLGVTGELFF
clone size: NA
D gene: NA
V gene: TRBV5-1
J gene: TRBJ2-2

CDR3 DNA: TGCGCCAGCAGCCAAGATCCCCCGGGGTACGGCACAGATACGCAGTATTTT
CDR3 protein: CASSQDPPGYGTDTQYF
clone size: NA
D gene: NA
V gene: TRBV4-1
J gene: TRBJ2-3

CDR3 DNA: TGTGCCAGCAGAAGAGAGAATCAGCCCCAGCATTTT
CDR3 protein: CASRRENQPQHF
clone size: once
D gene: NA
V gene: TRBV12-3/TRBV12-4
J gene: TRBJ1-5

CDR3 DNA: TGCGCCAGCAGCCAAAACAGGGGGGCAGGAAACACCATATATTTT
CDR3 protein: CASSQNRGAGNTIYF
clone size: once
D gene: TRBD1
V gene: TRBV4-1
J gene: TRBJ1-3

CDR3 DNA: TGCAGCGTTGAATGGCCAGGGTCTATACAAGATACGCAGTATTTT
CDR3 protein: CSVEWPGSIQDTQYF
clone size: NA
D gene: NA
V gene: TRBV29-1
J gene: TRBJ2-3

CDR3 DNA: TGTGCCAGCAGCTTAACGTACTTCTCCTACAATGAGCAGTTCTTC
CDR3 protein: CASSLTYFSYNEQFF
clone size: NA
D gene: NA
V gene: TRBV7-3
J gene: TRBJ2-1